This TCR beta chain comes out of a study of OX40 agonist ivuxolimab in advanced cancers. Clones were sequenced by immunoSEQ multiplex PCR, and TCRdb holds only the in-frame ones, with some missing. This sample yields about 76,000 clones, of which over 75% are seen a single time; around 7.5% belongs to the top ten. The CDR3 totals 13 residues. Germline CDR1 is SGHNT and CDR2 is YENEEA. With 1 base removed from V and 1 base from J, the gap between germline ends came to 4 bases. Worth noting for this clone: Other DNA sequences of this sample code for an identical CDR3.

This material consisted of CD4+ or CD8+ T cells sorted from blood, taken in a trial of the OX40 agonist ivuxolimab. The chain combines TRBV11-3 with TRBJ1-1, with no clear D. The TCR comes from an adult with an advanced solid tumor such as melanoma, head and neck, liver or kidney cancer. DNA for the CDR3: TGTGCCAGCAGCTTAGGAGGGAACACTGAAGCTTTCTTT. It yields the protein CASSLGGNTEAFF.